These T cell receptor beta chains were read from a single sample in a study of cytotoxic CD8 clonotypes in ibrutinib-treated CLL. This table comes from immunoSEQ multiplex PCR, and its TCRdb copy is limited to in-frame clones, with some not included. The sample records around 140,000 clones, more than 75% being singletons. Specimen: PBMCs, collected after 36 months of ibrutinib treatment. All receptors come from a human donor with chronic lymphocytic leukemia. CDR3s include the opening cysteine and the closing phenylalanine or tryptophan. The order of the fields is clone size, V gene, D gene, J gene, CDR3 DNA, CDR3 protein. D genes are given only for firm matches. The listing skips clone size in some rows; elsewhere it reads once, few, many or a size class.

size: few
V: TRBV18
D: -
J: TRBJ1-3
DNA: TGTGCCACCTTTACCGGGAACTCTGGAAACACCATATATTTT
CDR3: CATFTGNSGNTIYF

size: medium-sized
V: TRBV25-1
D: -
J: TRBJ2-7
DNA: TGTGCCAGCAGCTTGGGGGGGGCCAGCTCCTACGAGCAGTACTTC
CDR3: CASSLGGASSYEQYF

size: once
V: TRBV6-6
D: -
J: TRBJ1-1
DNA: TGTGCCAGCAGTTACGGTCAGAACACTGAAGCTTTCTTT
CDR3: CASSYGQNTEAFF

size: once
V: TRBV15
D: TRBD1
J: TRBJ2-7
DNA: TGTGCCACCAGCCGGGACAGGAGTAACTCCTACGAGCAGTACTTC
CDR3: CATSRDRSNSYEQYF

size: -
V: TRBV25-1
D: -
J: TRBJ2-3
DNA: TGTGCCAGCAGTTTGCCGGCAACAGATACGCAGTATTTT
CDR3: CASSLPATDTQYF

size: -
V: TRBV19
D: -
J: TRBJ1-5
DNA: TGTGCCAGTAGTAGCTGGGGTCAGCCCCAGCATTTT
CDR3: CASSSWGQPQHF

size: -
V: TRBV19
D: -
J: TRBJ2-6
DNA: TGTGCCAGTAGTATAGTGGCTGGGGCCAACGTCCTGACTTTC
CDR3: CASSIVAGANVLTF

size: few
V: TRBV30
D: -
J: TRBJ2-1
DNA: TGTGCCTGGGACTACCGGAATGAGCAGTTCTTC
CDR3: CAWDYRNEQFF

size: once
V: TRBV11-2
D: -
J: TRBJ1-1
DNA: TGTGCCAGCAGCTTAGATCCCAGGAACACTGAAGCTTTCTTT
CDR3: CASSLDPRNTEAFF

size: -
V: TRBV18
D: TRBD2
J: TRBJ2-1
DNA: TGTGCCAGCTCACCTCCGGGACTAGCGGGAGTAGAGCAGTTCTTC
CDR3: CASSPPGLAGVEQFF

size: -
V: TRBV4-1
D: TRBD1
J: TRBJ1-1
DNA: TGCGCCAGCACCCAACAGACAGGGGGGCAGGATGAAGCTTTCTTT
CDR3: CASTQQTGGQDEAFF

size: -
V: TRBV7-8
D: -
J: TRBJ1-3
DNA: TGTGCCAGCAGCTTGATACTAACAGGGTCTGGAAACACCATATATTTT
CDR3: CASSLILTGSGNTIYF

size: once
V: TRBV6-7
D: TRBD1
J: TRBJ1-3
DNA: TGTGCCAGCACCCCGGGACAGGGGAGCTCTGGAAACACCATATATTTT
CDR3: CASTPGQGSSGNTIYF

size: -
V: TRBV13
D: -
J: TRBJ2-2
DNA: TGTGCCAGCGGTGAAACGAACACCGGGGAGCTGTTTTTT
CDR3: CASGETNTGELFF

size: -
V: TRBV4-2
D: TRBD1
J: TRBJ1-5
DNA: TGTGCCAGCAGCCTAAGGACAGGGGATCAGCCCCAGCATTTT
CDR3: CASSLRTGDQPQHF

size: -
V: TRBV12-5
D: TRBD1
J: TRBJ1-2
DNA: TGTGCTAGTGGTTTGGCCTCGGGACAGGGAATATATGGCTACACCTTC
CDR3: CASGLASGQGIYGYTF

size: once
V: TRBV19
D: TRBD1
J: TRBJ1-3
DNA: TGTGCCAGTAGTATAGCTACTCGAGGGACAGCTGGAAACACCATATATTTT
CDR3: CASSIATRGTAGNTIYF

size: -
V: TRBV5-1
D: TRBD1
J: TRBJ2-7
DNA: TGCGCCAGCAGCTTGGACAGGGGGTTGTACGAGCAGTACTTC
CDR3: CASSLDRGLYEQYF

size: once
V: TRBV6-5
D: -
J: TRBJ1-3
DNA: TGTGCCAGCAGTTATCGGGTCCTCCCTGGAAACACCATATATTTT
CDR3: CASSYRVLPGNTIYF

size: -
V: TRBV28
D: -
J: TRBJ1-3
DNA: TGTGCCAGCAGTTTTTTACTTTCTGGAAACACCATATATTTT
CDR3: CASSFLLSGNTIYF

size: -
V: TRBV5-6
D: -
J: TRBJ1-3
DNA: TGTGCCAGCAGCCCACAGGGTTCCGCTTGGGCTGGAAACACCATATATTTT
CDR3: CASSPQGSAWAGNTIYF

size: -
V: TRBV6-5
D: TRBD2
J: TRBJ2-1
DNA: TGTGCCAGCAGTTACGGGGGACTAGGGAACAATGAGCAGTTCTTC
CDR3: CASSYGGLGNNEQFF

size: once
V: TRBV6-1
D: -
J: TRBJ1-6
DNA: TGTGCCAGCAGTGAAGAGGTAAATTCACCCCTCCACTTT
CDR3: CASSEEVNSPLHF

size: -
V: TRBV10-2
D: TRBD2
J: TRBJ2-2
DNA: TGCGCCAGCAGCTTCCCGGTAGGCCGGGGGGCGAACACCGGGGAGCTGTTTTTT
CDR3: CASSFPVGRGANTGELFF

size: -
V: TRBV5-1
D: -
J: TRBJ2-7
DNA: TGCGCCAGCAGCCTACGACAGACCTCCTACGAGCAGTACTTC
CDR3: CASSLRQTSYEQYF

size: -
V: TRBV25-1
D: -
J: TRBJ1-2
DNA: TGTGCCAGCAGTGAATCTAGCAGAGGCTATGGCTACACCTTC
CDR3: CASSESSRGYGYTF

size: -
V: TRBV30
D: -
J: TRBJ1-5
DNA: TGTGCCTGGAGTGTACGTTTGAGCAATCAGCCCCAGCATTTT
CDR3: CAWSVRLSNQPQHF

size: -
V: TRBV7-2
D: TRBD1
J: TRBJ2-2
DNA: TGTGCCAGCAGCTGGACAGGAACCGGGGAGCTGTTTTTT
CDR3: CASSWTGTGELFF

size: -
V: TRBV5-1
D: TRBD2
J: TRBJ2-3
DNA: TGCGCCAGCAGCCTGAACCAACTAGCGGGTGGGGGTACGCAGTATTTT
CDR3: CASSLNQLAGGGTQYF

size: -
V: TRBV6-1
D: -
J: TRBJ1-4
DNA: TGTGCCAGCAGTGAATTGGGTGAAAAACTGTTTTTT
CDR3: CASSELGEKLFF

size: -
V: TRBV6-6
D: -
J: TRBJ2-1
DNA: TGTGCCAGCAGTTACAGAGGCAATGAGCAGTTCTTC
CDR3: CASSYRGNEQFF

size: -
V: TRBV5-1
D: -
J: TRBJ2-5
DNA: TGCGCCAGCAGCCCGGATGGACTCCCGGTCGAGACCCAGTACTTC
CDR3: CASSPDGLPVETQYF

size: once
V: TRBV18
D: TRBD1
J: TRBJ2-1
DNA: TGTGCCAGCTCACAACGGACAGGGGGCATCTCCTACAATGAGCAGTTCTTC
CDR3: CASSQRTGGISYNEQFF